The 29 T cell receptor beta chains reported below all come from one sample, sequenced in a study of cytomegalovirus exposure and HLA in healthy donors. The PCR used 60 Vbeta and 13 Jbeta primers. Using immunoSEQ multiplex PCR, the repertoire was profiled, and TCRdb retains in-frame clones only, with some absent. The listing records 150,000 to 200,000 clones. The sequenced material came from PBMCs. Receptors originate from a woman aged 18-29 years in good health and CMV-seropositive.

J is TRBJ2-5 and V is TRBV4-3; the match to TRBD2 covers 15 bases. The CDR3 length is 17 residues. The ends lost 2 bases at V and 5 bases at J; junction bases unmatched: 6. Germline V gives CDR1 LGHNA, CDR2 YSLEER. CDR3 amino acids: CASSQNGLAGGRETQYF. The CDR3 DNA follows: TGCGCCAGCAGCCAAAATGGACTAGCGGGGGGGCGGGAGACCCAGTACTTC.

The chain couples TRBV6-5 to TRBJ2-3, with a weak D call TRBD2 (5 bases). Germline CDR1 MNHEY, CDR2 SVGAGI. The CDR3 contains 14 residues. The V gene lost 5 bases and the J gene lost 9 bases, with 18 bases spanning the gap. The CDR3: CASSRRGPRETQYF. Here the CDR3 DNA reads TGTGCCAGCAGTCGCCGCGGACCTCGGGAAACGCAGTATTTT.

The chain links TRBV5-1 to TRBJ1-2; D perhaps matches TRBD1 (5 bases). The CDR3 has 14 amino acids. Trimming cost V 0 bases and J 4 bases, with 10 bases left between them. The germline V gene has CDR1 SGHRS and CDR2 YFSETQ. The CDR3 nucleotides are TGCGCCAGCAGCTTGGCCGGGACTTTCTATGGCTACACCTTC. This encodes CASSLAGTFYGYTF. The whole variable domain, remainder taken from reference TRBV5-1 and TRBJ1-2, is KAGVTQTPRYLIKTRGQQVTLSCSPISGHRSVSWYQQTPGQGLQFLFEYFSETQRNKGNFPGRFSGRQFSNSRSEMNVSTLELGDSALYLCASSLAGTFYGYTFGSGTRLTVV.

The chain combines TRBV5-1 with TRBJ2-2; TRBD2 matches at 8 bases. Unmatched junction bases numbered 0, after V lost 5 bases and J lost 3 bases. Per germline, CDR1 SGHRS and CDR2 YFSETQ. This CDR3 contains 13 residues. The CDR3 sequence: CASRLADTGELFF. CDR3 nucleotides: TGCGCCAGCAGACTAGCGGACACCGGGGAGCTGTTTTTT.

V gene TRBV9 combines with J gene TRBJ1-1; 7 bases fit TRBD1. Looked up from germline, CDR1 is SGDLS and CDR2 is YYNGEE. The CDR3 contains 13 residues. V shed 0 bases, J shed 10 bases, and the junction held 6 bases outside the gene matches. Written as DNA, the CDR3 is TGTGCCAGCAGCGTAGGACAGGGTGGAAGAGCTTTCTTT. Translated: CASSVGQGGRAFF.

This chain uses TRBV29-1 with TRBJ2-7; D unclear. Trimming removed 4 bases from V and 4 bases from J, with 5 bases in between. Germline CDR1 SQVTM, CDR2 ANQGSEA. The CDR3 is made up of 10 amino acids. The chain's CDR3 is CSVGSYEQYF. In nucleotides, the CDR3 is TGCAGCGTTGGTAGTTACGAGCAGTACTTC.

This chain uses TRBV5-4 with TRBJ1-4, with D hard to call. CDR1 is SGHNT and CDR2 is YYREEE in the germline V gene (reference sequence). With 2 bases removed from V and 7 bases from J, the gap between germline ends came to 9 bases. The CDR3 covers 13 residues. The CDR3 DNA is TGTGCCAGCAGCTTACAACAGACTGAAAAACTGTTTTTT. Encoded protein: CASSLQQTEKLFF.

The chain carries TRBV19 and TRBJ2-5; tentative D call: TRBD1 (5 bases). Trimming shortened V by 5 bases and J by 5 bases, and 12 bases separated the two germline ends. The germline V gene encodes CDR1 LNHDA and CDR2 SQIVND (reference sequence). The CDR3 contains 13 residues. CDR3 DNA: TGTGCCAGTAGTCCGCAGGGAAAGGAGACCCAGTACTTC. It translates to CASSPQGKETQYF.

The CDR3 DNA sequence: TGCGCCAGCAGCTTGCGCGAGAACTACGAGCAGTACTTC. This gives the protein CASSLRENYEQYF. The chain uses TRBV5-1 and TRBJ2-7; D is uncertain. Per germline, CDR1 SGHRS and CDR2 YFSETQ. This CDR3 comprises 13 residues. V lost 1 base and J lost 3, with 8 bases in between.

The chain joins TRBV15 to TRBJ2-5; 7 bases line up with TRBD2. Germline trimming cut 0 bases from V and 11 bases from J; bases unmatched to any gene: 15. Looked up from germline, CDR1 is LNHNV and CDR2 is YYDKDF (reference sequence). The CDR3 is 16 amino acids. CDR3 residues: CATSRDLLWREQEQYF. CDR3 coding DNA: TGTGCCACCAGCAGAGATCTCTTGTGGCGGGAGCAAGAGCAGTACTTC.

V and J are TRBV7-9 and TRBJ1-1; D is unresolved. Trimming cost V 5 bases and J 4 bases, with 11 bases left between them. The CDR3 has 13 amino acids. CDR1 and CDR2 from the germline V gene are SEHNR and FQNEAQ (reference sequence). The DNA for the CDR3 is TGTGCCAGCAGCCTTCAACAAACCACTGAAGCTTTCTTT. Encoded protein: CASSLQQTTEAFF.

The V gene is TRBV5-4, the J gene TRBJ2-5; D not resolved. The J call may be incorrect, as the DNA end agrees better with TRBJ2-7. The germline V gene encodes CDR1 SGHNT and CDR2 YYREEE (reference sequence). The CDR3 has 12 amino acids. CDR3 nucleotide sequence: TGTGCCAGCAGCTTTAGCTCCTACGAGCAGTACTTC. The encoded protein is CASSFSSYEQYF.

The chain recombines TRBV29-1 with TRBJ2-3, with 10 bases identical to TRBD1. CDR1 SQVTM and CDR2 ANQGSEA come from the germline V gene. V trimming: 6 bases; J trimming: 3 bases; junction bases outside the gene matches: 6. The CDR3 has 14 residues. The CDR3 nucleotides are TGCAGCGTCGGGGGGGACAGGGGAACAGATACGCAGTATTTT. Residues: CSVGGDRGTDTQYF.

J is TRBJ2-3 and V is TRBV14; TRBD2 matches 8 bases. Trimming took 4 bases from V and 6 from J; bases not matched to a gene: 12. Germline V gives CDR1 SGHDN, CDR2 FVKESK. The CDR3 covers 16 residues. CDR3 amino acids: CASSRPGGAGEDTQYF. DNA of the CDR3: TGTGCCAGCAGCCGACCCGGGGGGGCCGGTGAGGATACGCAGTATTTT.

V is TRBV2 and J is TRBJ2-5; the D gene is possibly TRBD2 (5 bases). The CDR3 sequence is 15 residues long. Germline CDR1 and CDR2: SNHLY and FYNNEI. The V gene lost 1 base and the J gene lost 4 bases, with 13 bases spanning the gap. The CDR3, as DNA: TGTGCCAGCAGTGAAGGGGGTCTAGAGGGAGAGACCCAGTACTTC. Protein: CASSEGGLEGETQYF.

V and J are TRBV2 and TRBJ1-3; D is uncertain. Trimming removed 9 bases at V and 3 bases at J, with 18 bases between. This CDR3 contains 15 residues. Per germline, CDR1 SNHLY and CDR2 FYNNEI. The chain's CDR3 is CASAREFGSGNTIYF. CDR3 nucleotides: TGTGCCAGTGCGAGGGAGTTTGGGAGTGGAAACACCATATATTTT.

The V gene is TRBV7-2, the J gene TRBJ2-5; 7 nucleotides match TRBD2. V shed 1 base and J 4 bases; nucleotides not matched to a gene: 6. The CDR3 runs 15 residues. Germline V gene data show CDR1 as SGHTA and CDR2 as FQGNSA. The CDR3 sequence: CASSLGGGSIETQYF. CDR3 in DNA: TGTGCCAGCAGCTTAGGGGGGGGATCGATAGAGACCCAGTACTTC.

This chain joins TRBV9 and TRBJ2-1; 8 positions agree with TRBD2. The germline CDR1 and CDR2 sequences are SGDLS and YYNGEE. The CDR3 sequence is 14 residues long. V shed 6 bases and J 6 bases; nucleotides not matched to a gene: 8. The CDR3 DNA reads TGTGCCAGCACACCGGGACTAGGTGGCAATGAGCAGTTCTTC. Its translation is CASTPGLGGNEQFF.

The chain links TRBV5-6 to TRBJ1-2, with D uncertain. V was clipped by 4 bases and J by 5 bases, with 12 bases between them. The germline CDR1 and CDR2 sequences are SGHDT and YYEEEE. The CDR3 extends over 13 amino acids. The CDR3 DNA reads as TGTGCCAGCAGCCTGGAGTCAGTGTATGGCTACACCTTC. Amino acid sequence: CASSLESVYGYTF.

The V call is TRBV5-1, the J call TRBJ2-3; D not resolved. The CDR3 has 14 residues. Trimming left V 3 bases short and J 2 bases short, with 10 bases between. The V gene's germline CDR1 is SGHRS and CDR2 YFSETQ. The DNA for the CDR3 is TGCGCCAGCAGCTCAACGCGTCTCACAGATACGCAGTATTTT. Amino acid sequence: CASSSTRLTDTQYF.

The chain uses TRBV10-3 and TRBJ1-1; 11 bases match TRBD1. The CDR3 extends over 14 amino acids. CDR1 and CDR2 (germline): ENHRY, SYGVKD. Trimming took 8 bases from V and 5 from J; bases not matched to a gene: 7. CDR3 amino acids: CAIGTGGLGTEAFF. DNA for the CDR3: TGTGCCATCGGGACAGGGGGACTGGGGACTGAAGCTTTCTTT.

This chain joins TRBV29-1 and TRBJ1-1; 11 bases agree with TRBD1. CDR1 is SQVTM, CDR2 ANQGSEA, per germline. With 4 bases clipped from V and 0 bases from J, the junction kept 1 base outside the gene matches. The CDR3 runs to 14 residues. CDR3 sequence (DNA): TGCAGCGTTGGGACAGGGGGCTTGAACACTGAAGCTTTCTTT. As protein: CSVGTGGLNTEAFF. The entire variable domain, with the rest obtained from reference TRBV29-1 and TRBJ1-1, is as follows: SAVISQKPSRDICQRGTSLTIQCQVDSQVTMMFWYRQQPGQSLTLIATANQGSEATYESGFVIDKFPISRPNLTFSTLTVSNMSPEDSSIYLCSVGTGGLNTEAFFGQGTRLTVV.

V is TRBV7-6 and J is TRBJ1-1; a weak D match, TRBD1 (6 bases). The V gene lost 5 bases and the J gene lost 3 bases, with 13 bases spanning the gap. Germline loops: CDR1 SGHVS, CDR2 FNYEAQ. The length of the CDR3 is 14 residues. The CDR3 is CASSKNPGDTEAFF. Here the CDR3 DNA reads TGTGCCAGCAGCAAAAATCCAGGGGACACTGAAGCTTTCTTT.

This CDR3 is CASAAGVGELFF. The CDR3 region has the DNA TGTGCTAGCGCAGCGGGGGTCGGGGAGCTGTTTTTT. This chain links TRBV7-7 with TRBJ2-2; 8 bases match TRBD2. The germline gives CDR1 SSHAT, CDR2 FNYEAQ (reference sequence). The CDR3 is made up of 12 amino acids.

The chain combines TRBV7-2 with TRBJ2-5, with 7 nucleotides matching TRBD2. This CDR3 is 12 amino acids long. J was trimmed by 2 bases and V by 8 bases; bases with no gene match: 2. CDR1 is SGHTA, CDR2 FQGNSA, per germline. CDR3 nucleotide sequence: TGTGCCAGCCGGCGGGGGCAAGAGACCCAGTACTTC. It encodes CASRRGQETQYF.

The rearrangement joins TRBV6-5 to TRBJ1-6; the D is unclear. Trimming pared 5 bases from V and 9 bases from J, leaving 8 bases between. This CDR3 is built from 12 residues. Germline V gene data show CDR1 as MNHEY and CDR2 as SVGAGI. The CDR3 is CASSLGSSPLHF. The DNA of the CDR3 is TGTGCCAGCAGTCTCGGGTCTTCACCCCTCCACTTT.

The rearrangement joins TRBV18 to TRBJ1-4, with 8 bases aligning to TRBD1. CDR1 is KGHSH and CDR2 is LQKENI in the germline V gene. This CDR3 is 13 amino acids long. Trimming at V came to 6 bases and at J to 7 bases, leaving 4 bases not matched to a gene. The CDR3 reads CASSRDRGEKLFF. The CDR3 DNA reads TGTGCCAGCTCCCGTGACAGGGGTGAAAAACTGTTTTTT.

This chain joins TRBV5-1 and TRBJ2-1, with 7 bases fitting TRBD2. With 5 bases clipped from V and 0 bases from J, the junction kept 5 bases outside the gene matches. The V gene's germline CDR1 is SGHRS and CDR2 YFSETQ. This CDR3 has 15 amino acids. CDR3 residues: CASSQAGSSYNEQFF. In nucleotides, the CDR3 is TGCGCCAGCAGTCAAGCGGGAAGCTCCTACAATGAGCAGTTCTTC.

The chain is built from TRBV7-9 and TRBJ2-1; no clear D. Germline CDR1 is SEHNR and CDR2 is FQNEAQ (reference sequence). The V gene lost 5 bases and the J gene lost 3 bases, with 5 bases spanning the gap. The CDR3 contains 12 residues. The CDR3 bases are TGTGCCAGCAGCCCTAGCTACAATGAGCAGTTCTTC. Residues: CASSPSYNEQFF.